This T cell receptor (beta chain) was obtained from a study of cytomegalovirus exposure and HLA in healthy donors. Study background: Among the approximately 400 donors who were genotyped, 81% fell in the genetic ancestry cluster that is associated with self-reported Caucasian donors.

About this clone: Antigen unknown.

The study, taken as a whole, reports: Highest at DRB1 and lowest at HLA-C, TCR association rates differed among HLA loci in a later analysis.

Researchers ran the PCR with 60 Vbeta and 13 Jbeta primers. Only in-frame clones appear in the TCRdb table, and some are missing; sequencing was by immunoSEQ multiplex PCR. The sample carries about 93,000 clones, roughly 72% recorded once. The CDR3 runs 15 residues. The junction had 7 bases not matched to a gene; V was cut back by 1 base and J by 5 bases. CDR1 and CDR2 (germline): SGHDT, YYEEEE. This chain joins TRBV5-6 and TRBJ2-5, with 8 positions matching TRBD1. This receptor was taken from a man aged 30-40 years in good health and CMV-seronegative. What was sequenced was PBMCs. CDR3 bases: TGTGCCAGCAGCTTGCCAGGGGGCGTGCAGGAGACCCAGTACTTC. Its protein is CASSLPGGVQETQYF. The variable domain in full, completed from reference TRBV5-6 and TRBJ2-5, reads DAGVTQSPTHLIKTRGQQVTLRCSPKSGHDTVSWYQQALGQGPQFIFQYYEEEERQRGNFPDRFSGHQFPNYSSELNVNALLLGDSALYLCASSLPGGVQETQYFGPGTRLLVL.